This entry lists 27 T cell receptor beta chains sequenced from one sample in a study of molecular identifiers for immune sequencing clone quantification listed by TCRdb under 2018. The library came from PCR. TCRdb names NextSeq 500 as the instrument used. TCRdb handled the public reads itself, with Q25 trimming in fastp and clone calling in MiXCR, and kept productive beta chains. Here each entry gathers all rows of one CDR3 protein and keeps the most common genes and DNA. This sample holds approximately 97,000 distinct CDR3 sequences; 30% to 35% were observed only once. The ten largest make up 9.7% of the sample. The source material was naive CD8+ T cells from blood, with Jurkat cell RNA spiked in. Read against the paper, the sample's cell subset or site label means: FACS-sorted CD8+CD4-CCR7+CD45RA+ naive T cells. The receptor source for this set is a human donor in good health. Some libraries in this study had Jurkat cell RNA spiked in.

CDR3 nucleotide sequence: TGTGCCAGCAGATTACTAGGAGGGAGGACAGATACGCAGTATTTT. Protein product: CASRLLGGRTDTQYF. The chain combines TRBV28 with TRBJ2-3; D might be TRBD2 (6 bases). Per the germline V gene, CDR1 is MDHEN and CDR2 is SYDVKM. The CDR3 consists of 15 residues. The V end lost 6 bases, the J end lost 3 bases, and 16 bases lay between the germline ends.

The chain recombines TRBV28 with TRBJ2-7; 8 nucleotides align to TRBD2. Per germline, CDR1 MDHEN and CDR2 SYDVKM. The V segment lost 3 bases and the J segment 6 bases; nucleotides outside the gene matches: 10. The CDR3 runs to 15 residues. The CDR3: CASSFRGTRYGEQYF. The CDR3 nucleotides are TGTGCCAGCAGTTTCCGTGGGACTAGATACGGCGAGCAGTACTTC.

A remark on this clonotype: This may be a read error, as it is one base from a much larger clone. The gene calls are TRBV14 and TRBJ2-5, with D unresolved. The germline V gene has CDR1 SGHDN and CDR2 FVKESK. The length of the CDR3 is 13 residues. CDR3 loop: CASSQWTQQTQYF. The CDR3 nucleotides are TGTGCCAGCAGCCAGTGGACCCAACAGACCCAGTACTTC.

This clonotype was picked up a small number of times. This chain links TRBV7-8 with TRBJ2-1, with D possibly matching TRBD2 (5 bases). The CDR3 consists of 16 residues. Germline V gene lookup returns CDR1 SGHVS and CDR2 FQNEAQ. The ends were cut back, 5 bases at V and 2 bases at J, with 16 bases in the middle. CDR3 region: CASSVTRTEAYNEQFF. CDR3 sequence (DNA): TGTGCCAGCAGCGTCACTAGAACGGAAGCCTACAATGAGCAGTTCTTC.

This clonotype was observed many times. The V and J genes are TRBV5-1 and TRBJ2-6, with D unresolved. The CDR3 is 14 residues long. V lost 5 bases and J lost 2, with 8 bases in between. The germline CDR1 and CDR2 sequences are SGHRS and YFSETQ. CDR3 bases: TGCGCCAGCAGAAGCGAACCTGGGGCCAACGTCCTGACTTTC. It yields the protein CASRSEPGANVLTF.

This sequence joins TRBV5-4 and TRBJ2-1; D may be TRBD2 (6 bases). Per the germline V gene, CDR1 is SGHNT and CDR2 is YYREEE (reference sequence). The CDR3 contains 17 residues. The ends were cut back, 2 bases at V and 0 bases at J, with 15 bases in the middle. In DNA form, the CDR3 reads TGTGCCAGCAGCTTTCAGGTAGCGGCGGACTCCTACAATGAGCAGTTCTTC. It is translated as CASSFQVAADSYNEQFF.

This clonotype has just a few counts. In nucleotides, the CDR3 is TGTGCCAGCGCAAGGGGGGACAGGGTTTGGACTGAAGCTTTCTTT. Its translation: CASARGDRVWTEAFF. The gene calls are TRBV7-9 and TRBJ1-1, with 9 bases identical to TRBD1. Trimming removed 8 bases from V and 5 bases from J; junction bases left unmatched: 12. CDR1 is SEHNR, CDR2 FQNEAQ, per germline (reference sequence). This CDR3 region has 15 residues.

J is TRBJ2-3 and V is TRBV9, with 8 bases identical to TRBD1. Germline V gives CDR1 SGDLS, CDR2 YYNGEE. The CDR3 covers 15 residues. J lost 4 bases, V lost 1 base, and 5 bases had no gene match. The CDR3 spells CASSVWQGAPDTQYF. The CDR3 DNA is TGTGCCAGCAGCGTATGGCAGGGGGCCCCAGATACGCAGTATTTT. Looking up the rest from reference TRBV9 and TRBJ2-3 gives the full variable domain: DSGVTQTPKHLITATGQRVTLRCSPRSGDLSVYWYQQSLDQGLQFLIQYYNGEERAKGNILERFSAQQFPDLHSELNLSSLELGDSALYFCASSVWQGAPDTQYFGPGTRLTVL.

The chain links TRBV7-9 to TRBJ2-3, with 7 nucleotides matching TRBD1. Germline V gene sequence: CDR1 SEHNR, CDR2 FQNEAQ (reference sequence). The CDR3 spans 16 residues. With V trimmed by 3 bases and J by 5 bases, 11 bases remained unmatched. CDR3 bases: TGTGCCAGCAGCTTCCAGACAGGGTCAGCACAAGATACGCAGTATTTT. It encodes CASSFQTGSAQDTQYF.

This clonotype was found a few times. This chain links TRBV6-5 with TRBJ2-3; D uncertain. CDR3 length: 15 residues. V lost 2 bases and J 0 bases, leaving 9 bases between the germline ends. CDR1 MNHEY and CDR2 SVGAGI come from the germline V gene. As DNA, the CDR3 is TGTGCCAGCAGTTACCTTATAACTAGCACAGATACGCAGTATTTT. Amino acid sequence: CASSYLITSTDTQYF.

The rearrangement links TRBV5-3 to TRBJ2-5; D tentatively reads TRBD1 or TRBD2 (5 bases each). TRBV5-3 falls under the ORF class, with uncertain function. Trimming pared 8 bases from V and 5 bases from J, leaving 22 bases between. The CDR3 runs to 15 residues. DNA for the CDR3: TGTGCCAGCAGCACCACCCCGGGACCTGGGGAGACCCAGTACTTC. Its translation is CASSTTPGPGETQYF.

The rearrangement uses TRBV27 and TRBJ2-2; 14 positions match TRBD2. CDR3 size: 17 residues. V was pared by 4 bases and J by 6 bases, with 7 bases of the junction left unmatched. The germline CDR1 and CDR2 sequences are MNHEY and SMNVEV (reference sequence). CDR3 sequence: CASSSPWTSGRSGELFF. CDR3 nucleotide sequence: TGTGCCAGCAGTTCGCCCTGGACTAGCGGGAGGTCCGGGGAGCTGTTTTTT.

At least ten counts were recorded for this clonotype. CDR3 amino acids: CASSLGTGAYEQYF. The DNA of the CDR3 is TGTGCCAGCAGCTTAGGGACAGGGGCCTACGAGCAGTACTTC. The V gene is TRBV5-6, the J gene TRBJ2-7; 10 bases line up with TRBD1. The germline CDR1 and CDR2 sequences are SGHDT and YYEEEE. This CDR3 spans 14 amino acids. The ends lost 2 bases at V and 2 bases at J; junction bases unmatched: 1.

In this sample, this clonotype turned up many times. The V and J genes are TRBV28 and TRBJ2-3; 14 bases are a match to TRBD2. CDR1 MDHEN and CDR2 SYDVKM come from the germline V gene. Germline trimming cut 6 bases from V and 6 bases from J; bases unmatched to any gene: 5. This CDR3 spans 15 amino acids. DNA for the CDR3: TGTGCCAGCAGCACCGGGACTAGCGGGAGTGATACGCAGTATTTT. Translating gives CASSTGTSGSDTQYF.

This clonotype was seen at least ten times. The chain combines TRBV5-6 with TRBJ2-6; D is uncertain. Trimming took off 2 bases at V and 0 bases at J, with 3 bases between the two ends. Germline-derived CDR1 and CDR2 are SGHDT and YYEEEE. CDR3 length equals 14 residues. In DNA form, the CDR3 reads TGTGCCAGCAGCTTCCCCTCTGGGGCCAACGTCCTGACTTTC. Translation gives CASSFPSGANVLTF.

Details on this clonotype: A read error may explain this, as a much larger clone is one base away. The chain joins TRBV7-8 to TRBJ2-3; TRBD1 matches 7 bases. CDR3 length: 15 residues. Germline loops: CDR1 SGHVS, CDR2 FQNEAQ. As DNA, the CDR3 is TGTGCCAGCAGCTTATGGCGACAGGGAGCAGATACGCAGAATTTT. Translated: CASSLWRQGADTQNF.

This clonotype was picked up a small number of times. The V call is TRBV11-2, the J call TRBJ2-7; D is possibly TRBD2 (5 bases). The ends were cut back, 0 bases at V and 3 bases at J, with 12 bases in the middle. The V gene's germline CDR1 is SGHAT and CDR2 FQNNGV. The CDR3 totals 15 residues. CDR3 region: CASSLEFAGNYEQYF. The DNA for the CDR3 is TGTGCCAGCAGCTTAGAGTTCGCGGGCAACTACGAGCAGTACTTC.

Points on this clonotype: A single base separates this from a much larger clone, so it may be a read error. V gene TRBV10-3 combines with J gene TRBJ1-5; possible D gene TRBD1, 6 bases. V lost 11 bases and J 4 bases, leaving 27 bases between the germline ends. This CDR3 is built from 17 residues. Germline V gives CDR1 ENHRY, CDR2 SYGVKD. CDR3: CASHQAPGGGQNQPQHF. In nucleotides, the CDR3 is TGTGCCTCCCACCAGGCTCCCGGGGGAGGACAGAATCAGCCCCAGCATTTT.

This clonotype was counted a single time. The chain carries TRBV4-1 and TRBJ2-5, with 9 bases matching TRBD2. V lost 1 base to trimming and J lost 9 bases; unmatched junction nucleotides: 15. Germline values: CDR1 MGHRA, CDR2 YSYEKL. The CDR3 covers 17 residues. CDR3 protein: CASSQVGPSGMGEPQYF. In DNA, the CDR3 is TGCGCCAGCAGCCAAGTAGGCCCTAGCGGGATGGGGGAGCCCCAGTACTTC.

Regarding this clonotype: The junction departs from germline at one end; a sequencing error may be responsible. The J gene is TRBJ2-2, the V gene TRBV4-1; the D gene is possibly TRBD2 (6 bases). The CDR3 extends over 16 amino acids. Germline-derived CDR1 and CDR2 are MGHRA and YSYEKL. The CDR3 DNA reads TGCGCCAGCAGCCAAGATCGAGGAGGGAACCCCGGGGAGCTGTTTTTT. This translates into CASSQDRGGNPGELFF.

With respect to this clonotype: This clone may be a read error of a much larger clone one base away. The chain uses TRBV28 and TRBJ2-3; TRBD2 matches 14 bases. Trimming at V came to 7 bases and at J to 3 bases, leaving 18 bases not matched to a gene. Per germline, CDR1 MDHEN and CDR2 SYDVKM. The CDR3 runs 20 residues. The CDR3 protein is CASNLYPGLAGVEVTDTQYF. The DNA of the CDR3 is TGTGCCAGCAACCTCTACCCGGGACTAGCGGGAGTGGAGGTAACAGATACGCAGTATTTT.

This clonotype was detected only once. This sequence joins TRBV29-1 and TRBJ2-2; D tentatively fits TRBD1 or TRBD2 (6 bases each). This CDR3 region has 14 residues. Germline CDR1 SQVTM, CDR2 ANQGSEA. Trimming removed 3 bases at V and 7 bases at J, with 15 bases between. CDR3 in amino acids: CSVEGGWGIGELFF. Here the CDR3 DNA reads TGCAGCGTTGAGGGGGGCTGGGGGATCGGGGAGCTGTTTTTT.

The chain has TRBV19 and TRBJ1-5; 8 positions agree with TRBD1. Germline lookup yields CDR1 LNHDA and CDR2 SQIVND (reference sequence). V dropped 3 bases and J dropped 5; count of bases not matched to a gene: 9. This CDR3 contains 16 residues. CDR3 coding DNA: TGTGCCAGTAGTATCGGGGGCAGGGGGCCTCATCAGCCCCAGCATTTT. Its protein product is CASSIGGRGPHQPQHF. Filled out from reference TRBV19 and TRBJ1-5, the complete variable domain reads DGGITQSPKYLFRKEGQNVTLSCEQNLNHDAMYWYRQDPGQGLRLIYYSQIVNDFQKGDIAEGYSVSREKKESFPLTVTSAQKNPTAFYLCASSIGGRGPHQPQHFGDGTRLSIL.

Points on this clonotype: Relative to the germline gene, one junction end is altered; a read error may explain this. The chain combines TRBV6-2 or TRBV6-3 with TRBJ1-5; TRBD1 is a possible D gene (6 bases). This CDR3 has 13 amino acids. Germline assignment: CDR1 MNHEY and CDR2 SVGEGT. The CDR3 region is CASRDSVNQPQQF. CDR3 sequence (DNA): TGTGCCAGCAGGGACAGCGTCAATCAGCCCCAGCAATTT.

This clonotype has ten or more counts. This rearrangement joins TRBV28 to TRBJ2-7; D is unresolved. The CDR3 covers 11 residues. Germline lookup yields CDR1 MDHEN and CDR2 SYDVKM. V was shortened by 6 bases and J by 5 bases, with 8 bases between the two germline ends. In DNA, the CDR3 is TGTGCCAGCAGCCGGCGACACGAGCAGTACTTC. Its protein product is CASSRRHEQYF.

The chain links TRBV20-1 to TRBJ2-2, with D possibly TRBD1 on 5 matching bases. The CDR3 has 13 residues. Germline V CDR1 and CDR2: DFQATT, SNEGSKA (reference sequence). Trimming pared 4 bases from V and 5 bases from J, leaving 11 bases between. This CDR3 is CSAKPRTTGELFF. DNA for the CDR3: TGCAGTGCTAAACCGCGGACAACCGGGGAGCTGTTTTTT.

Many counts were recorded for this clonotype. The chain couples TRBV25-1 to TRBJ2-7; D is unclear. Deletions cut 2 bases from V and 0 bases from J, with 11 bases between. Germline CDR1 MGHDK, CDR2 SYGVNS. This CDR3 region has 15 residues. The CDR3 nucleotides read TGTGCCAGCAGTGAAGGTCGGCAGTACTCCTACGAGCAGTACTTC. Translated: CASSEGRQYSYEQYF.